This passage covers 11 T cell receptor beta chains from one sample sequenced in a study of T cell responses to AZD1222 COVID-19 vaccine. The assay was immunoSEQ multiplex PCR, and TCRdb's table has in-frame clones only and misses some. This table has 110,000 to 150,000 clones, 90% to 95% appearing once. The source material was peripheral blood, sampled after recovery from COVID-19. These receptors were collected from an adult who had recovered from COVID-19.

The rearrangement links TRBV15 to TRBJ1-3; D is uncertain. Germline CDR1 LNHNV, CDR2 YYDKDF (reference sequence). The CDR3 sequence is 15 residues long. V gave up 8 bases and J gave up 0 bases, with 14 bases separating them. CDR3 region: CATGSGSGSGNTIYF. The DNA for the CDR3 is TGTGCCACCGGTTCTGGGTCAGGCTCTGGAAACACCATATATTTT.

The chain joins TRBV18 to TRBJ2-5, with 9 bases identical to TRBD1. The germline CDR1 and CDR2 sequences are KGHSH and LQKENI. The CDR3 contains 18 residues. The trim removed 1 base at V and 3 bases at J, leaving 12 bases unmatched. The CDR3 protein is CASSPRFSGQGIEETQYF. In nucleotides, the CDR3 is TGTGCCAGCTCACCACGGTTCTCGGGACAGGGAATTGAAGAGACCCAGTACTTC.

The chain combines TRBV29-1 with TRBJ1-1; D gene uncertain. Trimming took 7 bases from V and 6 from J, leaving 21 bases between them. Germline CDR1 SQVTM, CDR2 ANQGSEA. The CDR3 is 14 amino acids. In DNA, the CDR3 is TGCAGCGCCGGACCTTTTTCCGGGGAGGCTGAAGCTTTCTTT. This codes for CSAGPFSGEAEAFF.

The rearrangement joins TRBV19 to TRBJ2-7, with 10 positions matching TRBD2. The J segment lost 1 base and the V segment lost 4 bases, leaving 10 bases of the junction unmatched. This CDR3 contains 17 residues. CDR1 is LNHDA, CDR2 SQIVND, per germline (reference sequence). CDR3 in DNA: TGTGCCAGTAGTAAATCTAGCGGGAGAGATGTTTCCTACGAGCAGTACTTC. Protein sequence: CASSKSSGRDVSYEQYF.

The V call is TRBV14, the J call TRBJ1-1, with D uncertain. The CDR3 sequence is 13 residues long. Germline values: CDR1 SGHDN, CDR2 FVKESK. The V gene lost 5 bases and the J gene lost 1 base, with 8 bases spanning the gap. The CDR3 is CASSVKGNTEAFF. CDR3 nucleotide sequence: TGTGCCAGCAGCGTCAAGGGGAACACTGAAGCTTTCTTT.

The genes are TRBV9 and TRBJ1-1; 8 nucleotides match TRBD1. CDR3 length equals 17 residues. CDR1 SGDLS and CDR2 YYNGEE come from the germline V gene. The V segment lost 0 bases and the J segment 0 bases; nucleotides outside the gene matches: 7. The DNA for the CDR3 is TGTGCCAGCAGCGTAGGAGGGTCGGGACAGGTGAACACTGAAGCTTTCTTT. This codes for CASSVGGSGQVNTEAFF.

The genes are TRBV10-3 and TRBJ2-5; D remains ambiguous. CDR3 length equals 13 residues. CDR1 and CDR2 (germline): ENHRY, SYGVKD. V lost 2 bases and J 4 bases, leaving 8 bases between the germline ends. The DNA for the CDR3 is TGTGCCATCAGTGAGCAGAAGGCAGAGACCCAGTACTTC. Translated: CAISEQKAETQYF.

V usage is TRBV28 and J usage is TRBJ1-2; tentatively, D is TRBD1 (5 bases). The V and J ends lost 3 bases and 5 bases respectively, with 22 bases between them. CDR3 length: 17 residues. Germline CDR1 reads MDHEN; CDR2 reads SYDVKM. This CDR3 is CASSFVSAGKGRYGYTF. In DNA, the CDR3 is TGTGCCAGCAGTTTCGTCTCGGCAGGGAAGGGGAGATATGGCTACACCTTC.

The genes are TRBV9 and TRBJ2-3; weak D call: TRBD1 (6 bases). Germline V gene data show CDR1 as SGDLS and CDR2 as YYNGEE. The germline V and J ends were trimmed by 4 bases and 5 bases, with 23 bases remaining between them. This CDR3 is built from 17 residues. The CDR3: CASSPGLGAATRDTQYF. CDR3 in DNA: TGTGCCAGCAGCCCAGGCCTGGGGGCGGCTACCCGAGATACGCAGTATTTT.

This chain joins TRBV11-3 and TRBJ2-3; no clear D. This CDR3 is built from 16 residues. V lost 1 base, J lost 1 base, and 12 bases lay in between. Germline V lookup: CDR1 SGHNT, CDR2 YENEEA. The CDR3 sequence: CASSLVFFDGTDTQYF. CDR3 sequence (DNA): TGTGCCAGCAGCTTAGTTTTTTTCGACGGCACAGATACGCAGTATTTT.

The chain combines TRBV2 with TRBJ2-7, with 9 bases fitting TRBD1. This CDR3 comprises 18 residues. Unmatched junction bases numbered 17, after V lost 5 bases and J lost 3 bases. Per germline, CDR1 SNHLY and CDR2 FYNNEI. CDR3 in amino acids: CASSFGSGSGTGLYEQYF. CDR3 bases: TGTGCCAGCAGTTTCGGGTCGGGGTCCGGGACAGGGCTCTACGAGCAGTACTTC.